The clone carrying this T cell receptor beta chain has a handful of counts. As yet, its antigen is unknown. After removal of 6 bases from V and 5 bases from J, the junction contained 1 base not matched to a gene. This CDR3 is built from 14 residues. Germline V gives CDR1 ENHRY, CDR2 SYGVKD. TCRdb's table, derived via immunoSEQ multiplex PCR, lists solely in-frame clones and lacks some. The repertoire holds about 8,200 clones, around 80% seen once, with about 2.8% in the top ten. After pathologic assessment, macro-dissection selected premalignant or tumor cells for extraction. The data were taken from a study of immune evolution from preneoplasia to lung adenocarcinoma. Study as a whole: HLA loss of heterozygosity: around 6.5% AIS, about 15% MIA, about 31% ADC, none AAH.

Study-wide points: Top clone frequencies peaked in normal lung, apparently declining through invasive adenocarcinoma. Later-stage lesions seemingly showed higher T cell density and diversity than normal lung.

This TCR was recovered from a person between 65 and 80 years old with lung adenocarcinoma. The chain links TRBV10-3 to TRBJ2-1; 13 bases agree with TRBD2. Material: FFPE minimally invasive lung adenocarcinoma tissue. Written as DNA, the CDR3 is TGTGCCATCAGACTAGCGGGAGGGAACAATGAGCAGTTCTTC. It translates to CAIRLAGGNNEQFF.